A selection of T cell receptor beta chains follows, all from one sample in a study of graft-versus-host responses after intestinal transplantation. Sequenced by immunoSEQ multiplex PCR; TCRdb stores in-frame clones only, minus some. The sample records tens of thousands of clones, over 80% being singletons. Sample: PBMCs, taken about 27 days after intestinal transplant. Receptors were obtained from a human patient who received an intestinal transplant, so some T cells may come from the graft donor. Each CDR3 is given with its conserved first and last residue. D genes are given only for firm matches. Some rows mark clone size as missing; the rest say once, few, many or name a class of expanded clone.

CDR3aa	CDR3nt	d_gene	abundance	v_gene	j_gene
CASSTRGRSDEQFF	TGCGCCAGCAGCACCCGCGGGAGATCGGATGAGCAGTTCTTC	TRBD2	NA	TRBV5-1	TRBJ2-1
CASSEGNYEQYF	TGTGCCAGCAGTGAGGGCAACTACGAGCAGTACTTC	NA	NA	TRBV6-1	TRBJ2-7
CASSEVFTFRTSDWSSYNEQFF	TGTGCCAGCAGCGAAGTTTTCACTTTTAGGACTAGCGATTGGAGCTCCTACAATGAGCAGTTCTTC	TRBD2	NA	TRBV7-8	TRBJ2-1
CASSLGDRIGFSYNSPLHF	TGTGCCAGCAGCTTGGGGGACAGGATAGGGTTCTCCTATAATTCACCCCTCCACTTT	TRBD1	NA	TRBV5-5	TRBJ1-6
CASMAGRETQYF	TGTGCCAGCATGGCGGGTCGGGAGACCCAGTACTTC	NA	few	TRBV6-5	TRBJ2-5
CASSYGTGGGNEQYF	TGCGCCAGCAGCTACGGGACAGGGGGCGGGAACGAGCAGTACTTC	TRBD1	NA	TRBV5-1	TRBJ2-7
CASSQEADSPNTGELFF	TGTGCCAGCAGCCAAGAGGCGGACAGCCCCAACACCGGGGAGCTGTTTTTT	NA	NA	TRBV14	TRBJ2-2
CASSYSGRNTGELFF	TGTGCCAGCAGTTACTCGGGCAGGAACACCGGGGAGCTGTTTTTT	NA	NA	TRBV6-5	TRBJ2-2
CASSSSPGQGYNEQFF	TGTGCCAGCAGCTCCTCACCTGGACAGGGTTACAATGAGCAGTTCTTC	TRBD1	NA	TRBV5-6	TRBJ2-1
CASSVVSNADTQYF	TGTGCCAGCAGCGTAGTATCCAACGCAGATACGCAGTATTTT	NA	NA	TRBV9	TRBJ2-3
CASSFPRGDNTIYF	TGTGCCAGCAGCTTCCCCAGGGGAGATAACACCATATATTTT	NA	NA	TRBV7-9	TRBJ1-3
CASSGGQGEDQPQHF	TGCGCCAGCAGTGGAGGACAGGGAGAGGATCAGCCCCAGCATTTT	TRBD1	NA	TRBV10-1	TRBJ1-5
CAISEASGSYEQYF	TGTGCCATCAGTGAGGCTAGCGGATCCTACGAGCAGTACTTC	TRBD2	NA	TRBV10-3	TRBJ2-7
CASSPRRDSIYEQYF	TGTGCCAGCAGCCCGCGCCGGGACTCCATCTACGAGCAGTACTTC	NA	NA	TRBV7-9	TRBJ2-7
CASSPTLGWDEQFF	TGTGCCAGCTCACCGACCCTGGGGTGGGATGAGCAGTTCTTC	NA	NA	TRBV18	TRBJ2-1
CARSWLAGGTYEQYF	TGCGCCCGCAGCTGGCTAGCGGGGGGGACCTACGAGCAGTACTTC	TRBD2	NA	TRBV5-1	TRBJ2-7
CAIKSGTSGMNEQFF	TGTGCCATCAAATCGGGGACTAGCGGGATGAATGAGCAGTTCTTC	TRBD2	few	TRBV10-3	TRBJ2-1
CASSLQALGNIQYF	TGTGCCAGCTCCTTACAGGCTCTAGGGAACATTCAGTACTTC	NA	once	TRBV19	TRBJ2-4
CASGSSLSGANVLTF	TGTGCCAGTGGCTCCAGTCTCTCTGGGGCCAACGTCCTGACTTTC	NA	few	TRBV5-6	TRBJ2-6
CASSQDGKTQYF	TGCGCCAGCAGCCAAGATGGGAAGACCCAGTACTTC	NA	NA	TRBV4-3	TRBJ2-5
CASSQGQLNEKLFF	TGTGCCAGCAGCCAGGGACAGTTGAATGAAAAACTGTTTTTT	TRBD1	NA	TRBV5-6	TRBJ1-4
CASSQSSGRAYEQYF	TGTGCCAGCAGCCAAAGTAGCGGGAGGGCCTACGAGCAGTACTTC	TRBD2	NA	TRBV5-4	TRBJ2-7
CASSRLGASGKLAKNIQYF	TGCGCCAGCAGCCGCCTGGGGGCTAGCGGGAAGCTAGCCAAAAACATTCAGTACTTC	TRBD2	NA	TRBV4-1	TRBJ2-4
CASSEFGAGYEQYF	NA	NA	few	TRBV6-1	TRBJ2-7
CASSLENEKLFF	TGCGCCAGCAGCTTGGAGAATGAAAAACTGTTTTTT	NA	NA	TRBV5-1	TRBJ1-4
CAITPGGGHGYTF	TGTGCCATCACCCCGGGGGGGGGTCATGGCTACACCTTC	NA	NA	TRBV10-3	TRBJ1-2
CASSYSRGGYEQYF	TGTGCCAGCAGTTACTCCCGGGGAGGCTACGAGCAGTACTTC	NA	NA	TRBV6-5	TRBJ2-7
CSVREDRGGGYTF	TGCAGCGTCAGAGAGGACAGGGGGGGAGGCTACACCTTC	TRBD1	few	TRBV29-1	TRBJ1-2
CASSLQGTYEQYF	TGTGCCAGCAGCCTACAGGGGACCTACGAGCAGTACTTC	TRBD1	NA	TRBV5-4	TRBJ2-7
CASSELQGAWTEAFF	TGTGCCAGCAGTGAGTTGCAGGGGGCTTGGACTGAAGCTTTCTTT	TRBD1	NA	TRBV6-1	TRBJ1-1
CSAPHSYEQYF	TGCAGTGCACCGCATTCCTACGAGCAGTACTTC	NA	NA	TRBV20-1	TRBJ2-7
CASSLEGGTDTQYF	TGTGCCAGCAGCTTAGAGGGGGGGACAGATACGCAGTATTTT	NA	NA	TRBV7-8	TRBJ2-3
CASSPGQLNQPQHF	TGTGCCAGTAGCCCCGGACAGTTAAATCAGCCCCAGCATTTT	NA	once	TRBV19	TRBJ1-5
CASSDLRGSSYNEQFF	TGTGCCAGCAGCGACCTGAGGGGCTCATCCTACAATGAGCAGTTCTTC	NA	NA	TRBV7-9	TRBJ2-1
CAWSAPDRGEGGYTF	TGTGCCTGGAGTGCGCCTGACAGGGGGGAGGGTGGCTACACCTTC	TRBD1	few	TRBV30	TRBJ1-2
CASSLDRYLSYEQYF	TGTGCCAGCAGCTTAGACAGGTACCTCTCCTACGAGCAGTACTTC	NA	NA	TRBV7-9	TRBJ2-7
CSVRSTTDTQYF	TGCAGCGTGAGGTCTACCACAGATACGCAGTATTTT	NA	NA	TRBV29-1	TRBJ2-3
CASSPLPRRPKTQYF	TGTGCCAGCAGTCCCCTTCCTAGGCGGCCCAAGACCCAGTACTTC	NA	NA	TRBV27	TRBJ2-5
CASSLTSGSDTQYF	TGCGCCAGCAGCTTAACTAGCGGATCAGATACGCAGTATTTT	TRBD2	NA	TRBV5-1	TRBJ2-3
CASSVGVAKNIQYF	TGTGCCAGCAGCGTGGGGGTAGCCAAAAACATTCAGTACTTC	NA	NA	TRBV6-5	TRBJ2-4
CASSSYRFGNSPLHF	TGTGCCAGCAGTTCCTACAGGTTCGGTAATTCACCCCTCCACTTT	NA	NA	TRBV27	TRBJ1-6
CASSPSGVSNEQFF	TGCGCCAGCAGCCCTAGCGGGGTCTCCAATGAGCAGTTCTTC	TRBD2	NA	TRBV4-1	TRBJ2-1
CSVEEGGFGTGELFF	TGCAGCGTTGAAGAAGGAGGGTTTGGCACCGGGGAGCTGTTTTTT	NA	NA	TRBV29-1	TRBJ2-2